The rows below give T cell receptor beta chains drawn from one sample of a study of T cells in Graves' hyperthyroidism and ophthalmopathy. TCRdb re-called the multiplex PCR reads with MiXCR, one entry per CDR3 protein. The sample carries over 500,000 distinct CDR3 sequences, 46% recorded once. The specimen sequenced was peripheral blood or thyroid tissue (not recorded which). All receptors derive from an adult woman with Graves' disease, either hyperthyroidism or ophthalmopathy (not recorded which). Both conserved end residues are part of each CDR3. Each record gives: CDR3 DNA, CDR3 protein, V gene, J gene, D gene, clone size. The D gene is left open where the match is weak. Rows may omit the clone size; those that give it use once, few, many or a size class.

cdr3_nt: TGTGCCAGCCGGACAGGGGGTTTCTACGGCTACACCTTC
cdr3_aa: CASRTGGFYGYTF
v_call: TRBV11-2
j_call: TRBJ1-2
d_call: TRBD1
clone_size: .

cdr3_nt: TGTGCCAGCAGTGATGGCGGGGGGAATCAGCCCCAGCATTTT
cdr3_aa: CASSDGGGNQPQHF
v_call: TRBV2
j_call: TRBJ1-5
d_call: .
clone_size: .

cdr3_nt: TGTGCCAGTGTTGACGTTGAAGCTTTCTTT
cdr3_aa: CASVDVEAFF
v_call: TRBV2
j_call: TRBJ1-1
d_call: .
clone_size: .

cdr3_nt: TGTGCCAGCAGCGGGACAGGGGCCACTTACGAGCAGTACTTC
cdr3_aa: CASSGTGATYEQYF
v_call: TRBV5-6
j_call: TRBJ2-7
d_call: TRBD1
clone_size: .

cdr3_nt: TGTGCCATCAGTGAGCCCGGCTCCTATGGCTACACCTTC
cdr3_aa: CAISEPGSYGYTF
v_call: TRBV10-3
j_call: TRBJ1-2
d_call: .
clone_size: .

cdr3_nt: TGCGCCAGCAGCCCCAGCAGGGGTGGGAGGCGGGAGACCCAGTACTTC
cdr3_aa: CASSPSRGGRRETQYF
v_call: TRBV4-3
j_call: TRBJ2-5
d_call: .
clone_size: many

cdr3_nt: TGTGCCAGCAGCCCACGGACAGGGGCGGACATTCAGTACTTC
cdr3_aa: CASSPRTGADIQYF
v_call: TRBV7-2
j_call: TRBJ2-4
d_call: TRBD1
clone_size: once

cdr3_nt: TGTGCCAGCAGCTTAGCCCCCGGCTCTCAGGGCTACACCTTC
cdr3_aa: CASSLAPGSQGYTF
v_call: TRBV7-2
j_call: TRBJ1-2
d_call: .
clone_size: .

cdr3_nt: TGTGCCATCAGGGGAGGACAGGTTCCAAATTCACCCCTCCACTTT
cdr3_aa: CAIRGGQVPNSPLHF
v_call: TRBV10-3
j_call: TRBJ1-6
d_call: TRBD1
clone_size: .

cdr3_nt: TGTGCCAGTAGTGCCGACGGAAATCAGCCCCAGCAGTACTTC
cdr3_aa: CASSADGNQPQQYF
v_call: TRBV19
j_call: TRBJ2-7
d_call: .
clone_size: .

cdr3_nt: TGTGCCAGCAGCTTAGTGCTTCGTACCCAAGAGACCCAGTACTTC
cdr3_aa: CASSLVLRTQETQYF
v_call: TRBV11-2
j_call: TRBJ2-5
d_call: .
clone_size: many

cdr3_nt: TGCAGTGCTAGAGTGACAGGGTCGGGTGAAAAACTGTTTTTT
cdr3_aa: CSARVTGSGEKLFF
v_call: TRBV20-1
j_call: TRBJ1-4
d_call: TRBD1
clone_size: many

cdr3_nt: TGTGCCAGCAGCTTGGGTGACAGCACTAGGAGCTCCTACGAGCAGTACTTC
cdr3_aa: CASSLGDSTRSSYEQYF
v_call: TRBV5-5
j_call: TRBJ2-7
d_call: .
clone_size: few

cdr3_nt: TGTGCCCTCGGATGGGGGGTAAATGGCTACACCTTC
cdr3_aa: CALGWGVNGYTF
v_call: TRBV28
j_call: TRBJ1-2
d_call: .
clone_size: few

cdr3_nt: TGCAGTGCCGCCACTGATGACTACGAGCAGTACTTC
cdr3_aa: CSAATDDYEQYF
v_call: TRBV20-1
j_call: TRBJ2-7
d_call: .
clone_size: many

cdr3_nt: TGTGCCAGCAGCTTAATGGGGGGGTACGGCTACACCTTC
cdr3_aa: CASSLMGGYGYTF
v_call: TRBV7-8
j_call: TRBJ1-2
d_call: .
clone_size: .

cdr3_nt: TGTGCCAGCAGTTCCGGACAGGGCCGGGGGTATAGCAATCAGCCCCAGCATTTT
cdr3_aa: CASSSGQGRGYSNQPQHF
v_call: TRBV6-2/TRBV6-3
j_call: TRBJ1-5
d_call: TRBD1
clone_size: few

cdr3_nt: TGTGCTAGCAGCTCGACCGGGACAGGGGGAGAGACCCAGTACTTC
cdr3_aa: CASSSTGTGGETQYF
v_call: TRBV7-7
j_call: TRBJ2-5
d_call: TRBD1
clone_size: few

cdr3_nt: TGCAGCGTTGAAGGACGGACAGGGCAAGAGACCCAGTACTTC
cdr3_aa: CSVEGRTGQETQYF
v_call: TRBV29-1
j_call: TRBJ2-5
d_call: TRBD1
clone_size: few

cdr3_nt: TGTGCCAGCAGTTTTGGCAGCCCTCAACTAAATTCACCCCTCCACTTT
cdr3_aa: CASSFGSPQLNSPLHF
v_call: TRBV27
j_call: TRBJ1-6
d_call: .
clone_size: few

cdr3_nt: TGTGCCAGCAGCTCCAGGGGACACCAAGAGACCCAGTACTTC
cdr3_aa: CASSSRGHQETQYF
v_call: TRBV9
j_call: TRBJ2-5
d_call: .
clone_size: .

cdr3_nt: TGTGCCAGTAGTCCATATCCGGGACAGGGCGAAGCTTTCTTT
cdr3_aa: CASSPYPGQGEAFF
v_call: TRBV19
j_call: TRBJ1-1
d_call: TRBD1
clone_size: many

cdr3_nt: TGTGCCAGCAGTGAAGCGCATGGCGGTTCCTCTGGAAACACCATATATTTT
cdr3_aa: CASSEAHGGSSGNTIYF
v_call: TRBV6-1
j_call: TRBJ1-3
d_call: .
clone_size: many

cdr3_nt: TGTGCCAGCAGCGCAAACAGGGGAAGCCCCCAGCATTTT
cdr3_aa: CASSANRGSPQHF
v_call: TRBV3-1
j_call: TRBJ1-5
d_call: TRBD1
clone_size: many

cdr3_nt: TGTGCCAGCAGTTTCTGGCAAGCGACAGGGGGACAGCCCCAGCATTTT
cdr3_aa: CASSFWQATGGQPQHF
v_call: TRBV28
j_call: TRBJ1-5
d_call: TRBD1
clone_size: many

cdr3_nt: TGCGCCAGCAGCCAAGAAGGGTACCTCTCTGGAAACACCATATATTTT
cdr3_aa: CASSQEGYLSGNTIYF
v_call: TRBV4-1
j_call: TRBJ1-3
d_call: .
clone_size: .

cdr3_nt: TGTGCCAGCAGCTCCCTTGGACAGGCGGGCCCTTACGAGCAGTACTTC
cdr3_aa: CASSSLGQAGPYEQYF
v_call: TRBV7-9
j_call: TRBJ2-7
d_call: TRBD1
clone_size: .

cdr3_nt: TGTGCCAGCAGCCTGAGCGGGGGCGCAGGGGAGACCCAGTACTTC
cdr3_aa: CASSLSGGAGETQYF
v_call: TRBV7-9
j_call: TRBJ2-5
d_call: TRBD2
clone_size: .

cdr3_nt: TGCAGCGTTGGGAGAACCTACGAGCAGTACTTC
cdr3_aa: CSVGRTYEQYF
v_call: TRBV29-1
j_call: TRBJ2-7
d_call: .
clone_size: .

cdr3_nt: TGCGCCAGCAGCCAAGATCGTTCTCTTGGACAGGGGCGTTGGGAGACCCAGTACTTC
cdr3_aa: CASSQDRSLGQGRWETQYF
v_call: TRBV4-1
j_call: TRBJ2-5
d_call: TRBD1
clone_size: .

cdr3_nt: TGTGCCAGCAGCCCCCGAGGGGAGGGCCAAGAGACCCAGTACTTC
cdr3_aa: CASSPRGEGQETQYF
v_call: TRBV4-2
j_call: TRBJ2-5
d_call: TRBD2
clone_size: many

cdr3_nt: TGTGCCACCAGCAGAGATGTGACAGGGGGCGCCTATGGCTACACCTTC
cdr3_aa: CATSRDVTGGAYGYTF
v_call: TRBV15
j_call: TRBJ1-2
d_call: TRBD1
clone_size: .

cdr3_nt: TGCGCCAGCAGCTTGGCAGGAGGGCTGGTCTACGAGCAGTACTTC
cdr3_aa: CASSLAGGLVYEQYF
v_call: TRBV5-1
j_call: TRBJ2-7
d_call: .
clone_size: many

cdr3_nt: TGTGCCAGCAGCTTCAGCCGGGACAGGGGGAACACCATATATTTT
cdr3_aa: CASSFSRDRGNTIYF
v_call: TRBV7-8
j_call: TRBJ1-3
d_call: TRBD1
clone_size: .

cdr3_nt: TGCGCCAGCAGCCAAGAGACGGAAATTGGGAAAGCTTTCTTT
cdr3_aa: CASSQETEIGKAFF
v_call: TRBV4-3
j_call: TRBJ1-1
d_call: .
clone_size: .

cdr3_nt: TGTGCCAGCAGCCAAGAGTACACTGCCCTGGGGTACGAGCAGTACTTC
cdr3_aa: CASSQEYTALGYEQYF
v_call: TRBV3-1
j_call: TRBJ2-7
d_call: .
clone_size: .

cdr3_nt: TGTGCCAGCAGACTACAGGTAGAGAATTCACCCCTCCACTTT
cdr3_aa: CASRLQVENSPLHF
v_call: TRBV24-1
j_call: TRBJ1-6
d_call: .
clone_size: .

cdr3_nt: TGCAGTGCTAGAGTTCGGGGAGGCCAAGAGACCCAGTACTTC
cdr3_aa: CSARVRGGQETQYF
v_call: TRBV20-1
j_call: TRBJ2-5
d_call: .
clone_size: .

cdr3_nt: TGTGCCAGCGGGGGGGGTGGCAATCAGCCCCAGTACTTC
cdr3_aa: CASGGGGNQPQYF
v_call: TRBV7-9
j_call: TRBJ2-5
d_call: TRBD2
clone_size: .

cdr3_nt: TGCAGCTTAGGACTAGCGGAATACGAGCAGTACTTC
cdr3_aa: CSLGLAEYEQYF
v_call: TRBV29-1
j_call: TRBJ2-7
d_call: TRBD2
clone_size: .

cdr3_nt: TGCGCCAGCAGCCCAATATTTACCAGGGAACGTTCACCCCTCCACTTT
cdr3_aa: CASSPIFTRERSPLHF
v_call: TRBV4-1
j_call: TRBJ1-6
d_call: .
clone_size: few

cdr3_nt: TGTGCCAGCAGCCAAGAGACCGGCGGGAGAGGAGAGACCCAGTACTTC
cdr3_aa: CASSQETGGRGETQYF
v_call: TRBV4-2
j_call: TRBJ2-5
d_call: TRBD2
clone_size: many

cdr3_nt: TGCAGCGTTGGGGGGACAGGGAACTATGGCTACACCTTC
cdr3_aa: CSVGGTGNYGYTF
v_call: TRBV29-1
j_call: TRBJ1-2
d_call: TRBD1
clone_size: .

cdr3_nt: TGTGCCAGCAGCCACCGGGGAACGATGGAGCAGTACTTC
cdr3_aa: CASSHRGTMEQYF
v_call: TRBV7-9
j_call: TRBJ2-7
d_call: .
clone_size: .

cdr3_nt: TGCAGTGCTATTATGACAGGGGTAGGTGAAGCTTTCTTT
cdr3_aa: CSAIMTGVGEAFF
v_call: TRBV20-1
j_call: TRBJ1-1
d_call: TRBD1
clone_size: once

cdr3_nt: TGTGCCAGCAGTTACTGGACGGTGAAAGAGACCCAGTACTTC
cdr3_aa: CASSYWTVKETQYF
v_call: TRBV6-6
j_call: TRBJ2-5
d_call: .
clone_size: .

cdr3_nt: TGTGCCAGCAGCTTTACTCATACAGGGGCCTACATGAACACTGAAGCTTTCTTT
cdr3_aa: CASSFTHTGAYMNTEAFF
v_call: TRBV7-9
j_call: TRBJ1-1
d_call: TRBD1
clone_size: .

cdr3_nt: TGTGCCAGCAGCCCCAAGGCATCCGCCTCCGGGCATCAGCCCCAGCATTTT
cdr3_aa: CASSPKASASGHQPQHF
v_call: TRBV4-2
j_call: TRBJ1-5
d_call: .
clone_size: .

cdr3_nt: TGCAGTGCTACCACCGACACGAAAGCTTTCTTT
cdr3_aa: CSATTDTKAFF
v_call: TRBV20-1
j_call: TRBJ1-1
d_call: .
clone_size: few

cdr3_nt: TGCAGCTTAAACTGGTCGGGTGAGCAGTACTTC
cdr3_aa: CSLNWSGEQYF
v_call: TRBV29-1
j_call: TRBJ2-7
d_call: .
clone_size: .

cdr3_nt: TGTGCCAGCAGCTCATATTCGGGCACCGGGGAGCTGTTTTTT
cdr3_aa: CASSSYSGTGELFF
v_call: TRBV11-2
j_call: TRBJ2-2
d_call: .
clone_size: .

cdr3_nt: TGTGCCAGCAGCTTTGAGACAGGGGCTAATTCACCCCTCCACTTT
cdr3_aa: CASSFETGANSPLHF
v_call: TRBV7-6
j_call: TRBJ1-6
d_call: TRBD1
clone_size: many

cdr3_nt: TGTGCCAGCAGTAAGGCTAGGCGGCTGGGTTACGAGCAGTACTTC
cdr3_aa: CASSKARRLGYEQYF
v_call: TRBV6-5
j_call: TRBJ2-7
d_call: .
clone_size: many

cdr3_nt: TGTGCCAGCAGTTCCTCGGGGGAGGCCAAGACCCAGTACTTC
cdr3_aa: CASSSSGEAKTQYF
v_call: TRBV6-5
j_call: TRBJ2-5
d_call: .
clone_size: .

cdr3_nt: TGTGCCAGCAGTGAGAAGTTATGGGGGACCCAGTACTTC
cdr3_aa: CASSEKLWGTQYF
v_call: TRBV25-1
j_call: TRBJ2-5
d_call: .
clone_size: few

cdr3_nt: TGCAGCGCCCGGACAGGTTATAATTCACCCCTCCACTTT
cdr3_aa: CSARTGYNSPLHF
v_call: TRBV20-1
j_call: TRBJ1-6
d_call: TRBD1
clone_size: .

cdr3_nt: TGCAGTGCTAGAGATCCGGGATTGAACACTGAAGCTTTCTTT
cdr3_aa: CSARDPGLNTEAFF
v_call: TRBV20-1
j_call: TRBJ1-1
d_call: .
clone_size: few

cdr3_nt: TGCAGCGTTGGCGGGGAAGAAAAACTGTTTTTT
cdr3_aa: CSVGGEEKLFF
v_call: TRBV29-1
j_call: TRBJ1-4
d_call: .
clone_size: few

cdr3_nt: TGTGCCAGCAGTGTCGGTGGTGAGCAGTTCTTC
cdr3_aa: CASSVGGEQFF
v_call: TRBV2
j_call: TRBJ2-1
d_call: .
clone_size: few

cdr3_nt: TGTGCCAGCAGCCTAGGGGGGGCCGACTATGGCTACACCTTC
cdr3_aa: CASSLGGADYGYTF
v_call: TRBV28
j_call: TRBJ1-2
d_call: .
clone_size: .